Listed below are T cell receptor beta chains from one sample, sequenced in a study of cytomegalovirus exposure and HLA in healthy donors. The table came from immunoSEQ multiplex PCR; TCRdb's copy has only in-frame clones and leaves some out. The table has 65,000 or so clones, around four fifths seen once. Sequencing was carried out using PBMCs. All receptors come from a girl between 5 and 17 years old in good health and CMV-seropositive. Both conserved end residues are part of each CDR3. The D gene is left open where the match is weak. Not every row has a clone size; where given, it reads once, few, many or a size class.

J gene | V gene | D gene | clone size | CDR3 protein | CDR3 DNA
TRBJ1-4 | TRBV30 | TRBD1 | . | CACNRGRDEKLFF | TGTGCCTGCAACAGGGGCAGGGATGAAAAACTGTTTTTT
TRBJ2-1 | TRBV10-3 | . | . | CAITRGGDNEQFF | TGTGCCATCACCAGAGGCGGTGACAATGAGCAGTTCTTC
TRBJ1-2 | TRBV2 | . | . | CASSVIRTLITF | TGTGCCAGCAGTGTAATAAGGACTTTAATCACCTTC
TRBJ2-7 | TRBV5-1 | . | . | CASSLLAAGSYEQYF | TGCGCCAGCAGCTTGTTAGCAGCAGGGTCCTACGAGCAGTACTTC
TRBJ2-1 | TRBV11-2 | . | . | CASSLDPRDNEQFF | TGTGCCAGCAGCTTAGACCCACGAGACAATGAGCAGTTCTTC
TRBJ2-4 | TRBV18 | . | . | CASSPPSGNIQYF | TGTGCCAGCTCACCGCCCTCCGGGAACATTCAGTACTTC
TRBJ1-2 | TRBV28 | TRBD1 | . | CASSIPDRSGYTF | TGTGCCAGCAGTATACCGGACAGGTCTGGCTACACCTTC
TRBJ1-4 | TRBV28 | . | . | CASSLSIGRALVPNEKLFF | TGTGCCAGCAGTTTATCCATCGGGAGGGCCCTCGTTCCTAATGAAAAACTGTTTTTT
TRBJ1-5 | TRBV5-1 | TRBD1 | once | CASRPGTGNQPQHF | TGCGCCAGCAGACCCGGGACAGGGAATCAGCCCCAGCATTTT
TRBJ1-1 | TRBV9 | TRBD1 | . | CASSEQGWGTEAFF | TGTGCCAGCAGCGAACAGGGGTGGGGGACTGAAGCTTTCTTT
TRBJ2-1 | TRBV7-2 | . | once | CASSLAPSRNEQFF | TGTGCCAGCAGCTTAGCTCCCTCCAGGAATGAGCAGTTCTTC
TRBJ1-4 | TRBV18 | . | . | CASSLLSSTYTATNEKLFF | TGTGCCAGCTCCCTACTCTCCTCCACCTACACAGCAACTAATGAAAAACTGTTTTTT
TRBJ2-1 | TRBV1 | . | few | CTIPSAREQFF | TGCACCATCCCCTCCGCGAGAGAGCAGTTCTTC
TRBJ1-2 | TRBV28 | . | . | CASSLGGRLDYGYTF | TGTGCCAGCAGTTTAGGAGGGCGGTTGGACTATGGCTACACCTTC
TRBJ2-1 | TRBV4-3 | TRBD1 | . | CASSQEGTGVPFYNEQFF | TGCGCCAGCAGCCAAGAAGGTACAGGGGTTCCCTTCTACAATGAGCAGTTCTTC
TRBJ2-5 | TRBV28 | TRBD2 | . | CASSVGGGETQYF | TGTGCCAGCAGTGTTGGCGGGGGTGAGACCCAGTACTTC
TRBJ2-1 | TRBV28 | TRBD1 | . | CASSLKSTGYEQFF | TGTGCCAGCAGTTTAAAGTCGACAGGGTATGAGCAGTTCTTC
TRBJ1-4 | TRBV6-5 | . | few | CASSYGAGNGKLFF | TGTGCCAGCAGTTACGGGGCAGGAAATGGAAAACTGTTTTTT
TRBJ2-3 | TRBV6-1 | TRBD2 | . | CASSEQRGTIDTQYF | TGTGCCAGCAGTGAGCAGCGGGGGACTATAGATACGCAGTATTTT
TRBJ1-2 | TRBV7-8 | . | . | CASSLDGGAGVDGYTF | TGTGCCAGCAGCTTAGACGGTGGGGCAGGGGTAGATGGCTACACCTTC
TRBJ2-7 | TRBV14 | . | . | CASSHTSPPLGSRYYEQYF | TGTGCCAGCAGCCACACCTCCCCCCCCCTAGGATCGCGGTACTACGAGCAGTACTTC
TRBJ1-4 | TRBV7-9 | . | . | CASSRPGEGEKLFF | TGTGCCAGCAGCCGCCCAGGGGAAGGTGAAAAACTGTTTTTT
TRBJ1-5 | TRBV5-1 | TRBD1 | . | CASRRTGDLRQPQHF | TGCGCCAGCAGGAGAACAGGGGACCTGAGGCAGCCCCAGCATTTT
TRBJ1-1 | TRBV7-9 | TRBD1 | . | CASSDNRGVRVEAFF | TGTGCCAGCAGCGATAACAGGGGGGTACGAGTTGAAGCTTTCTTT
TRBJ2-6 | TRBV28 | TRBD1 | . | CASSLFGQGRTNVLTF | TGTGCCAGCAGTTTATTCGGACAGGGAAGGACCAACGTCCTGACTTTC
TRBJ2-7 | TRBV19 | TRBD2 | few | CASSFSGESSYEQYF | TGTGCCAGTAGTTTTAGCGGGGAGAGCTCCTACGAGCAGTACTTC
TRBJ2-7 | TRBV28 | TRBD1 | . | CASSRIGQGKSYEQYF | TGTGCCAGCAGTAGAATCGGACAGGGAAAGTCCTACGAGCAGTACTTC
TRBJ1-2 | TRBV5-4 | . | . | CASTLTGYGYTF | TGTGCCAGCACCCTTACAGGATATGGCTACACCTTC
TRBJ2-1 | TRBV11-2 | TRBD2 | . | CASSLSRASGYNEQFF | TGTGCCAGCAGCTTATCCCGGGCTAGCGGATACAATGAGCAGTTCTTC
TRBJ2-5 | TRBV25-1 | . | . | CASSDSKNFQETQYF | TGTGCCAGCAGTGACTCAAAGAACTTCCAAGAGACCCAGTACTTC
TRBJ1-2 | TRBV10-3 | TRBD1 | . | CAISESTGFGYTF | TGTGCCATCAGTGAGTCGACAGGGTTCGGCTACACCTTC
TRBJ1-4 | TRBV28 | . | . | CASSSPGGAYEKLFF | TGTGCCAGCAGTTCACCCGGCGGGGCGTATGAAAAACTGTTTTTT
TRBJ1-1 | TRBV28 | . | . | CASSLEGIGGDTEAFF | TGTGCCAGCAGTTTAGAGGGCATCGGCGGTGACACTGAAGCTTTCTTT
TRBJ2-7 | TRBV7-2 | . | . | CASSLDLVQYF | TGTGCCAGCAGCTTAGATTTAGTGCAGTACTTC
TRBJ2-2 | TRBV5-1 | TRBD1 | . | CASSRGQGGTGELFF | TGCGCCAGCAGCCGCGGACAGGGCGGCACCGGGGAGCTGTTTTTT
TRBJ2-1 | TRBV4-1 | TRBD2 | once | CASSQPRSGAKYNEQFF | TGCGCCAGCAGCCAACCGAGGAGCGGGGCCAAATACAATGAGCAGTTCTTC
TRBJ1-2 | TRBV2 | TRBD1 | . | CASKGVTRDRRNGYTF | TGTGCCAGCAAAGGGGTAACTCGGGACAGAAGGAATGGCTACACCTTC
TRBJ1-5 | TRBV29-1 | TRBD1 | . | CSVGVTGGNQPQHF | TGCAGCGTTGGGGTTACAGGGGGCAATCAGCCCCAGCATTTT
TRBJ2-4 | TRBV5-4 | TRBD2 | . | CASSTRTSPDIQYF | TGTGCCAGCAGCACACGGACTAGCCCCGACATTCAGTACTTC
TRBJ1-5 | TRBV7-2 | TRBD1 | . | CASSIRDSPNLGGQPQHF | TGTGCCAGCAGCATCCGGGACAGTCCGAACCTTGGGGGTCAGCCCCAGCATTTT
TRBJ1-5 | TRBV7-2 | TRBD1 | . | CASSITGGGNQPQHF | TGTGCCAGCAGCATCACAGGGGGGGGGAATCAGCCCCAGCATTTT
TRBJ2-1 | TRBV9 | . | . | CASSVESTTYNEQFF | TGTGCCAGCAGCGTAGAGTCGACTACCTACAATGAGCAGTTCTTC